Each of the 26 T cell receptor beta chains below was sequenced from the same sample in a study of response to subunit inactivated influenza vaccine. TCRdb independently ran MiXCR on the RT-PCR reads; one entry per CDR3 protein. The sample contains hundreds of thousands of distinct CDR3 sequences, approximately 14% of which appear only once. This sample comprised PBMCs from blood, obtained about 13 days after vaccination. Every receptor here comes from a man aged 45-60 years who received an inactivated influenza vaccine.

This clonotype was observed many times. J is TRBJ2-5 and V is TRBV28; 15 bases line up with TRBD2. The CDR3 covers 15 residues. CDR1 is MDHEN, CDR2 SYDVKM, per germline. The junction had 6 bases not matched to a gene; V was cut back by 4 bases and J by 9 bases. The CDR3 nucleotides read TGTGCCAGCAGTTCCGGGACTAGCGGGAGGAAGCCCCAGTACTTC. It translates to CASSSGTSGRKPQYF.

The V call is TRBV28, the J call TRBJ1-2; D call uncertain. This CDR3 is built from 14 residues. The V gene's germline CDR1 is MDHEN and CDR2 SYDVKM. Trimming shortened V by 11 bases and J by 1 base, and 17 bases separated the two germline ends. The CDR3 DNA reads TGTGCCGTCACAAGGGCAGGCAATAACTATGGCTACACCTTC. As protein: CAVTRAGNNYGYTF.

This sequence joins TRBV6-4 and TRBJ1-4; the D is unclear. The length of the CDR3 is 16 residues. Trimming removed 6 bases at V and 3 bases at J, with 17 bases between. Germline V gene lookup returns CDR1 MRHNA and CDR2 SNTAGT. CDR3 coding DNA: TGTGCCAGCAGGAGGGTTGGGCATTCGGCTAATGAAAAACTGTTTTTT. This sequence encodes CASRRVGHSANEKLFF.

This clonotype was detected only a few times. The chain is built from TRBV6-1 and TRBJ2-2, with unresolved D. This CDR3 spans 15 amino acids. Looked up from germline, CDR1 is MNHNS and CDR2 is SASEGT. Trimming took 6 bases from V and 1 from J, leaving 12 bases between them. CDR3 bases: TGTGCCAGCAGCCAAGGGTTGGGGAACACCGGGGAGCTGTTTTTT. Amino acids: CASSQGLGNTGELFF.

The chain combines TRBV12-3 or TRBV12-4 with TRBJ2-3; 8 nucleotides align to TRBD2. The length of the CDR3 is 14 residues. With V trimmed by 5 bases and J by 5 bases, 6 bases remained unmatched. This chain's CDR3 is CASSGAGAEDTQYF. DNA for the CDR3: TGTGCCAGCAGTGGAGCGGGAGCCGAAGATACGCAGTATTTT.

In its sample, this clonotype was seen a few times. The CDR3 is CASSQNPGLAYNEQFF. The CDR3 nucleotides read TGTGCCAGCAGCCAAAATCCCGGACTAGCCTACAATGAGCAGTTCTTC. The chain links TRBV4-2 to TRBJ2-1; TRBD2 aligns across 7 bases. CDR3 length: 16 residues. Losses at the gene ends were 2 bases for V and 2 bases for J; bases not matched to a gene: 6. Germline loops: CDR1 LGHNA, CDR2 YNFKEQ.

The chain couples TRBV14 to TRBJ1-1; D ambiguous. The V end was cut by 8 bases, the J end by 2 bases, with 12 bases between. CDR1 and CDR2 from the germline V gene are SGHDN and FVKESK. CDR3 length: 13 residues. The CDR3 sequence is CASQRVFNTEAFF. The CDR3 DNA sequence: TGTGCCAGCCAAAGAGTATTCAACACTGAAGCTTTCTTT.

J is TRBJ2-6 and V is TRBV6-5; 8 bases match TRBD1. J lost 0 bases, V lost 3 bases, and 10 bases had no gene match. The CDR3 is made up of 19 amino acids. Germline CDR1 MNHEY, CDR2 SVGAGI. The CDR3 region is CASSYRAGGYISGANVLTF. The CDR3 DNA is TGTGCCAGCAGTTATCGAGCAGGGGGCTACATCTCTGGGGCCAACGTCCTGACTTTC.

The rearrangement uses TRBV30 and TRBJ2-1, with 7 bases fitting TRBD2. Germline loops: CDR1 GTSNPN, CDR2 SVGIG (reference sequence). CDR3 length: 15 amino acids. With V trimmed by 0 bases and J by 4 bases, 6 bases remained unmatched. The CDR3 DNA follows: TGTGCCTGGAGTGTACAGCCTAGCGGTTACAATGAGCAGTTCTTC. As protein: CAWSVQPSGYNEQFF.

This clonotype was counted between two and nine times. The rearrangement joins TRBV24-1 to TRBJ2-1; D unresolved. Looked up from germline, CDR1 is KGHDR and CDR2 is SFDVKD. The V end lost 4 bases, the J end lost 9 bases, and 15 bases lay between the germline ends. CDR3 length equals 14 residues. CDR3 in amino acids: CATSDRYGMGEQFF. The CDR3 DNA reads TGTGCCACCAGTGACAGATATGGAATGGGTGAGCAGTTCTTC.

In its sample, this clonotype was seen a few times. The genes are TRBV3-1 and TRBJ1-5, with D hard to call. The germline gives CDR1 LGHDT, CDR2 YNNKEL (reference sequence). The CDR3 contains 14 residues. V lost 1 base and J 6 bases, leaving 10 bases between the germline ends. The CDR3 is CASSQAGEGQPQHF. CDR3 nucleotides: TGTGCCAGCAGCCAAGCCGGGGAAGGTCAGCCCCAGCATTTT.

This sequence joins TRBV29-1 and TRBJ2-5, with no clear D. The CDR3 is made up of 11 amino acids. Trimming removed 6 bases from V and 3 bases from J, with 8 bases in between. Per germline, CDR1 SQVTM and CDR2 ANQGSEA. This CDR3 is CSVRTEETQYF. The CDR3 DNA is TGCAGCGTGAGGACCGAAGAGACCCAGTACTTC.

This clonotype was counted a few times. The chain has TRBV6-2 or TRBV6-3 and TRBJ2-1; the D gene is possibly TRBD1 (6 bases). Trimming took off 8 bases at V and 7 bases at J, with 12 bases between the two ends. Germline CDR1 and CDR2: MNHEY and SVGEGT. This CDR3 contains 12 residues. The CDR3 sequence: CASALQGNEQFF. CDR3 DNA sequence: TGTGCCAGCGCGTTACAGGGAAATGAGCAGTTCTTC.

This clonotype was picked up a small number of times. This sequence joins TRBV18 and TRBJ2-7; 7 nucleotides match TRBD1. Germline CDR1 and CDR2: KGHSH and LQKENI. Trimming took 6 bases from V and 5 from J; bases not matched to a gene: 10. There are 14 residues in the CDR3. In DNA, the CDR3 is TGTGCCAGCTCGCAACCGGGACAGCCCCACGAGCAGTACTTC. This sequence encodes CASSQPGQPHEQYF.

J is TRBJ2-1 and V is TRBV3-1; TRBD2 aligns across 12 bases. J gave up 2 bases and V 6 bases, and 11 bases lay outside the gene matches. The CDR3 length is 18 residues. CDR1 LGHDT and CDR2 YNNKEL come from the germline V gene (reference sequence). As DNA, the CDR3 is TGTGCCAGCAGTCAATTCCTCTCTAGCGGGAGGGCCTACAATGAGCAGTTCTTC. This translates into CASSQFLSSGRAYNEQFF.

The rearrangement links TRBV6-2 or TRBV6-3 to TRBJ1-1, with D perhaps TRBD1 (6 bases). V was trimmed by 6 bases and J by 2 bases, leaving 22 bases between them. There are 17 residues in the CDR3. Germline V gives CDR1 MNHEY, CDR2 SVGEGT. As DNA, the CDR3 is TGTGCCAGCAGACCGGGACAATCAGGCGGACTCAACACTGAAGCTTTCTTT. Residues: CASRPGQSGGLNTEAFF.

This clonotype was detected many times. The rearrangement links TRBV18 to TRBJ2-1, with 12 bases aligning to TRBD2. Trimming cost V 2 bases and J 9 bases; bases outside gene matches: 17. Germline V gene sequence: CDR1 KGHSH, CDR2 LQKENI. This CDR3 region has 19 residues. The CDR3, as DNA: TGTGCCAGCTCACCAACTAGCGGGAGGCCCACCCGTTCCAATGGTGAGCAGTTCTTC. Its protein product is CASSPTSGRPTRSNGEQFF.

The chain couples TRBV24-1 to TRBJ2-2, with 10 positions matching TRBD1. The CDR3 sequence is 18 residues long. J was trimmed by 5 bases and V by 4 bases; bases with no gene match: 12. Germline V gene sequence: CDR1 KGHDR, CDR2 SFDVKD. The CDR3 region has the DNA TGTGCCACCAGTGACCTCGGGACAGGGGTCCCAGGGACCGGGGAGCTGTTTTTT. Amino acid sequence: CATSDLGTGVPGTGELFF.

This sequence joins TRBV20-1 and TRBJ2-7, with 7 nucleotides matching TRBD2. Germline assignment: CDR1 DFQATT and CDR2 SNEGSKA (reference sequence). J was trimmed by 5 bases and V by 3 bases; bases with no gene match: 1. The CDR3 has 11 residues. This CDR3 reads CSASGRNEQYF. The CDR3 bases are TGCAGTGCTAGCGGGAGGAACGAGCAGTACTTC.

This clonotype has ten or more counts. The rearrangement joins TRBV4-3 to TRBJ2-3; D perhaps matches TRBD1 (5 bases). This CDR3 contains 13 residues. The V and J ends lost 5 bases and 4 bases respectively, with 10 bases between them. Germline loops: CDR1 LGHNA, CDR2 YSLEER. CDR3 sequence reads: CASSDTGSDTQYF. In DNA, the CDR3 is TGCGCCAGCAGCGACACAGGTTCAGATACGCAGTATTTT.

The chain recombines TRBV6-5 with TRBJ1-2; TRBD1 matches at 9 bases. The V gene's germline CDR1 is MNHEY and CDR2 SVGAGI. The length of the CDR3 is 17 residues. V gave up 2 bases and J gave up 1 base; unmatched junction bases: 8. Written as DNA, the CDR3 is TGTGCCAGCAGTTACACAATCCGACAGGGGGGTAACTATGGCTACACCTTC. Encoded protein: CASSYTIRQGGNYGYTF.

This clonotype was picked up many times. The chain joins TRBV7-8 to TRBJ1-5, with D hard to call. The germline CDR1 and CDR2 sequences are SGHVS and FQNEAQ. The CDR3 has 13 residues. Trimming took 4 bases from V and 3 from J, leaving 7 bases between them. This chain's CDR3 is CASSSRDNQPQHF. The DNA of the CDR3 is TGTGCCAGCAGCTCCCGGGACAATCAGCCCCAGCATTTT.

This clonotype was observed at least ten times. The chain is built from TRBV28 and TRBJ1-2; D is undetermined. Germline V CDR1 and CDR2: MDHEN, SYDVKM. The CDR3 is 11 residues long. Trimming removed 4 bases at V and 7 bases at J, with 7 bases between. The CDR3 DNA reads TGTGCCAGCAGTTCTCCGACTGGCTACACCTTC. Amino acids: CASSSPTGYTF.

This sequence joins TRBV6-2 or TRBV6-3 and TRBJ2-7, with a tentative D call TRBD2 (6 bases). Trimming removed 2 bases from V and 2 bases from J, with 10 bases in between. CDR1 and CDR2 from the germline V gene are MNHEY and SVGEGT. This CDR3 contains 14 residues. The chain's CDR3 is CASSYRAGPYEQYF. In DNA form, the CDR3 reads TGTGCCAGCAGTTACAGGGCGGGACCCTACGAGCAGTACTTC.

The chain recombines TRBV20-1 with TRBJ2-7; 8 bases fit TRBD2. The CDR3 sequence is 15 residues long. V shed 3 bases, J shed 4 bases, and the junction held 11 bases outside the gene matches. CDR1 DFQATT and CDR2 SNEGSKA come from the germline V gene (reference sequence). The CDR3 region has the DNA TGCAGTGCTAGGCCCCCGGGACTAGTAAGTTACGAGCAGTACTTC. Translating it yields CSARPPGLVSYEQYF.

This clonotype was recorded many times. The chain has TRBV29-1 and TRBJ2-7, with D possibly being TRBD1 (8 bases). This CDR3 has 13 amino acids. Germline CDR1 reads SQVTM; CDR2 reads ANQGSEA. The ends were cut back, 4 bases at V and 4 bases at J, with 14 bases in the middle. The CDR3 nucleotides are TGCAGCGTTGCCGGACAGGGAGGGTACGAGCAGTACTTC. This translates into CSVAGQGGYEQYF.